This TCR beta chain was found in a study of radiotherapy plus CTLA-4 blockade in lung cancer. At the level of the study: Disease control was present in more than 25% of patients, and objective responses in around 20%.

With regard to this clone: What it binds is not known.

The CDR3 runs to 15 residues. Germline V gives CDR1 LNHDA, CDR2 SQIVND (reference sequence). The V and J ends lost 5 bases and 6 bases, in that order; junction bases with no gene match: 12. Study-wide points: Best predicting response, reportedly, were early blood T cell clone dynamics, with interferon-beta.

The table came from immunoSEQ multiplex PCR; TCRdb's copy has only in-frame clones and leaves some out. The sample has 80,000 to 95,000 clones, around 84% seen once. The chain employs TRBV19 and TRBJ1-1; 7 bases line up with TRBD1. This clonotype originated in a human donor with non-small cell lung cancer that progressed on radiotherapy plus ipilimumab. The source material was peripheral blood, sampled from a patient treated with radiotherapy plus ipilimumab. The CDR3 is CASSSHKTGVSEAFF. CDR3 in DNA: TGTGCCAGTAGTTCGCACAAAACAGGGGTATCTGAAGCTTTCTTT.